The T cell receptor beta chain described here comes from a study of T cell responses to AZD1222 COVID-19 vaccine. Points on this clone: The antigen remains unidentified.

Generated by immunoSEQ multiplex PCR, the TCRdb table keeps only in-frame clones and is missing some. The sample includes some 150,000 clones, roughly 91% of them seen just once. The study, taken as a whole, reports: Two AZD1222 doses significantly raised spike-specific TCR breadth and depth over controls. Spike-wide vaccine-associated CD4 TCRs dominated at 160-218 and 743-854. There were mostly white British donors and more females than males, and clonal diversity was possibly underestimated.

This CDR3 has 15 amino acids. The V gene's germline CDR1 is MGHRA and CDR2 YSYEKL. After removal of 6 bases from V and 5 bases from J, the junction contained 10 bases not matched to a gene. The specimen was peripheral blood, collected on day 0 of AZD1222 vaccination. The TCR was taken from an adult in good health. This rearrangement joins TRBV4-1 to TRBJ1-2; 9 nucleotides line up with TRBD1. The chain's CDR3 is CASSDRDRERYGYTF. The DNA for the CDR3 is TGCGCCAGCAGTGACCGGGACAGGGAAAGATATGGCTACACCTTC.